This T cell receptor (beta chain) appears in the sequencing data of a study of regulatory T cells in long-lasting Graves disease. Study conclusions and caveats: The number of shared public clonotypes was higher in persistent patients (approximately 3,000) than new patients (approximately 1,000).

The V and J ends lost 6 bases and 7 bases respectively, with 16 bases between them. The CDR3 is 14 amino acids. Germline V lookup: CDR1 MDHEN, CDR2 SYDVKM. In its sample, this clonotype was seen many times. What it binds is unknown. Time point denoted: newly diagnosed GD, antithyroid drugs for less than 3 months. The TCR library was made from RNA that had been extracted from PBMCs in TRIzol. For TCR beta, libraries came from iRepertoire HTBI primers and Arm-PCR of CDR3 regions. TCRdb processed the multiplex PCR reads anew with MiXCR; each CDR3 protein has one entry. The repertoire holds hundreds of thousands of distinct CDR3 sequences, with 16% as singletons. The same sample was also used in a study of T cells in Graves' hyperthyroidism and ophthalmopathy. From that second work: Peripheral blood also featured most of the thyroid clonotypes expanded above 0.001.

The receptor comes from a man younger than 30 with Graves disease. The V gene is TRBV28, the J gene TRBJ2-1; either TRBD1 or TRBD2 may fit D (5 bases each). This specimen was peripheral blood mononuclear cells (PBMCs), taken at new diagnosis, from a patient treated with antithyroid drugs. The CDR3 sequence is CASSRGATGNEQFF. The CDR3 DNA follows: TGTGCCAGCAGCCGGGGCGCGACGGGTAATGAGCAGTTCTTC.